This TCR beta chain was retrieved from a study of PD-1 blockade in classical Hodgkin lymphoma. The protocol was immunoSEQ multiplex PCR, while the TCRdb copy is restricted to in-frame clones and leaves out a portion. In the table there are tens of thousands of clones, around 80% of which are singletons. Study results and limitations: Whoever responded completely had baseline diversity much like that seen in newly diagnosed patients. A significant rise in TCR diversity was seen by C4D1 for CD4+ cells but not for CD8+ cells.

Exposure to brentuximab vedotin varied, and each patient had relapsed following autologous stem cell transplantation. The V gene lost 8 bases and the J gene lost 2 bases, with 10 bases spanning the gap. The germline V gene encodes CDR1 MDHEN and CDR2 SYDVKM. CDR3 size: 13 residues. Regarding this clone: The antigen is not known.

This chain joins TRBV28 and TRBJ1-5; no reliable D call. Sequences were derived from peripheral blood mononuclear cells (PBMCs), sampled at baseline. The TCR sequence derives from a human donor with classical Hodgkin lymphoma. CDR3 coding DNA: TGTGCCAGCGCCATAGAAGGCAATCAGCCCCAGCATTTT. This codes for CASAIEGNQPQHF.